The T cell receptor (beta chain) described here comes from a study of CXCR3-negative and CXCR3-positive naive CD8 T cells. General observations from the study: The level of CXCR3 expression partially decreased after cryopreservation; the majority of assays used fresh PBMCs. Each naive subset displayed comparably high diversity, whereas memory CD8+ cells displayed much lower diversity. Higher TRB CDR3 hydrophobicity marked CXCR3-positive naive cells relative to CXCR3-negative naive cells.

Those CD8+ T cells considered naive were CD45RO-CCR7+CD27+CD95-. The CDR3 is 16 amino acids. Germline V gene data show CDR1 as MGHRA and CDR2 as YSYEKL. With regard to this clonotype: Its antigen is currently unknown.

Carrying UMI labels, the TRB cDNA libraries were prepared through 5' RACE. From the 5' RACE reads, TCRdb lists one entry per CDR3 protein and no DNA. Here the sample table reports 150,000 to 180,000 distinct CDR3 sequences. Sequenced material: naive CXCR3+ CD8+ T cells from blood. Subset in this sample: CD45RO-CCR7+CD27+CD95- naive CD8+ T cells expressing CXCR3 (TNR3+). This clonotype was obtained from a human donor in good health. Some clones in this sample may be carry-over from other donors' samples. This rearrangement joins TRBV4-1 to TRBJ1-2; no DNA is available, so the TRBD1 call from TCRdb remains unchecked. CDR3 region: CASSQVSGTGRHGYTF.